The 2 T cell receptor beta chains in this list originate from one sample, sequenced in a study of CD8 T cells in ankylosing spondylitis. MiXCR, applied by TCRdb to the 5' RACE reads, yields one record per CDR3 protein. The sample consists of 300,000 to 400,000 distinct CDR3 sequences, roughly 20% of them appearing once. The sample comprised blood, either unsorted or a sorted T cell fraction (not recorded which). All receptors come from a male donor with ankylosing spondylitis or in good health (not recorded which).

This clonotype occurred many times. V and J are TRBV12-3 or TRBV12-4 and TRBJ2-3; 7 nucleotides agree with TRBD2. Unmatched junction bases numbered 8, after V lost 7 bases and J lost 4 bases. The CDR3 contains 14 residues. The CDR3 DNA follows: TGTGCCAGCAAGCCTCCGGGGAGGGCAGATACGCAGTATTTT. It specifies CASKPPGRADTQYF.

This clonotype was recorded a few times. The CDR3 nucleotides are TGCGCCAGCAGCCAATTCGGGGGGAGCACAGATACGCAGTATTTT. Its translation: CASSQFGGSTDTQYF. The chain has TRBV4-1 and TRBJ2-3; TRBD2 aligns across 7 bases. Germline V gene data show CDR1 as MGHRA and CDR2 as YSYEKL. The CDR3 length is 15 residues. Trimming removed 2 bases from V and 0 bases from J; junction bases left unmatched: 2.